This T cell receptor beta chain was observed in a study of cytomegalovirus exposure and HLA in healthy donors. V trimming: 5 bases; J trimming: 4 bases; junction bases outside the gene matches: 8. Germline V gene sequence: CDR1 LNHDA, CDR2 SQIVND (reference sequence). This CDR3 has 16 residues. PCR used 60 Vbeta primers and 13 Jbeta primers. In the authors' methods: The count from a later analysis was about 80 million unique TCR beta chains, around 10 million of them shared. Sequencing used immunoSEQ multiplex PCR; TCRdb keeps in-frame clones, though not all of them. The V and J calls and clone size come from that table; D and trimming were worked out from the DNA. The sample includes under 150,000 clones, around 70% of them seen just once.

Sequenced input: PBMCs. The receptor was isolated from a human donor in good health. The chain joins TRBV19 to TRBJ2-5; 12 nucleotides agree with TRBD1. CDR3 sequence: CASSPSRDRGRETQYF. The CDR3 DNA follows: TGTGCCAGTAGTCCAAGCCGGGACAGGGGGCGAGAGACCCAGTACTTC.